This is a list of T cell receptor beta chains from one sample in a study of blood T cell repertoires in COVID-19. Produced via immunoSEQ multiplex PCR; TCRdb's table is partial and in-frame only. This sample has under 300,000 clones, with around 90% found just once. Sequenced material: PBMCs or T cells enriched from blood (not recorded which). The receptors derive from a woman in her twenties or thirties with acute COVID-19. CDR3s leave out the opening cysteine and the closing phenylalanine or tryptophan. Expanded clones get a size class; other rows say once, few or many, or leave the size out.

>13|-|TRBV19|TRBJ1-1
ASSIPKTDYTEAF
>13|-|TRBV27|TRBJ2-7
ASSLGAGDKFEQY
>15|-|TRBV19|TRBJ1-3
ASSIQADRFSGNTIY
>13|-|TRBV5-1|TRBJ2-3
ASSNFGGPTDTQY
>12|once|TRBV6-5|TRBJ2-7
ASSIGQGGYEQY
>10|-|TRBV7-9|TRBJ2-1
ASSETSDEQF
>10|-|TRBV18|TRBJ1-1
ASSPGAVEAF
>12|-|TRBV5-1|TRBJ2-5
ASSLGQGGETQY
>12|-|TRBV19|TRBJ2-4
ASSILGPKNIQY
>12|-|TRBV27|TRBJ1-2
ASSQQGAGYGYT
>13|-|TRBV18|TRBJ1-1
ASSTGQGPNTEAF
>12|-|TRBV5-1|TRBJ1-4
ASSRGQVDEKLF
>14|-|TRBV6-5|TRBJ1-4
ASSYVTGTPDEKLF
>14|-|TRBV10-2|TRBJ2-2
ASSAGGPTNTGELF
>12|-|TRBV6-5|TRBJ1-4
ASSPDSGGEKLF
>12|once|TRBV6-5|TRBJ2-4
ASSRRGFGNIQY
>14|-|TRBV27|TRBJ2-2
ASSPWAGSNTGELF
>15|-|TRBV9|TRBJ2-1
ASSVTSGWEPYNEQF
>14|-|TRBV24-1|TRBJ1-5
ATSASGQGSNQPQH
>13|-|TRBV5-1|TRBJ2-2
ASSFGGRDRGELF
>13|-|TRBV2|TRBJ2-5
ASSEARGGEKTQY
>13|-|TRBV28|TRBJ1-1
ASRLPGLKNTEAF
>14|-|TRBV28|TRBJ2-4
ASSFRELAGRDIQY
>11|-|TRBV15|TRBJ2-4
ATSRSSENIQY
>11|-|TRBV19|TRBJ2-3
ATRVVSTDTQY
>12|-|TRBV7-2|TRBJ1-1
ASSLRRSNTEAF
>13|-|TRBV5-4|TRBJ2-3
ASTKGLAGTDTQY
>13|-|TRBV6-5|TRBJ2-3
ASRQTGGSTDTQY
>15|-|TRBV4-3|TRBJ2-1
ASSQEEAGAPYNEQF
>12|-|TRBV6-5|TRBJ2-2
ASSYLGVPGELF
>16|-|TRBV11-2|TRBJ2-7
ASSPVPTQGASPYEQY
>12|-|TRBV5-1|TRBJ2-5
ASSPLAGEETQY
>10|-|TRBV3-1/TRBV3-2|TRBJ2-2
ASSQVAGELF
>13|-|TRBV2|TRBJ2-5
ASSGGLANQETQY
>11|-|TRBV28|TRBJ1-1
ASSLHRGTEAF
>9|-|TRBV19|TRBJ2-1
SLGVGNEQF
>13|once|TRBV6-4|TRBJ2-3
ASSDSAGRGDTQY